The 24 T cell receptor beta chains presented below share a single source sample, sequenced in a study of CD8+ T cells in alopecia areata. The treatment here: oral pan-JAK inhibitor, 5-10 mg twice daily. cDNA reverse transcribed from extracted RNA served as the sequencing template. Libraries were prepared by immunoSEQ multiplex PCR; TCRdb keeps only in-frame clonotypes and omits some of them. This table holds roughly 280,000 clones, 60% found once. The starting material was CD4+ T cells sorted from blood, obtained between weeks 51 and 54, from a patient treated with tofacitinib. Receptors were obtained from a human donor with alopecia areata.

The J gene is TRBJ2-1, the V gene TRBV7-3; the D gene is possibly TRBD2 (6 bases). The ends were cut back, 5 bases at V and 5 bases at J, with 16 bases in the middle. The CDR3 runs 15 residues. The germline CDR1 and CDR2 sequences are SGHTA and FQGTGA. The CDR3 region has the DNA TGTGCCAGCAGCCCGCTAGGCGGGGTAAACAATGAGCAGTTCTTC. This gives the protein CASSPLGGVNNEQFF.

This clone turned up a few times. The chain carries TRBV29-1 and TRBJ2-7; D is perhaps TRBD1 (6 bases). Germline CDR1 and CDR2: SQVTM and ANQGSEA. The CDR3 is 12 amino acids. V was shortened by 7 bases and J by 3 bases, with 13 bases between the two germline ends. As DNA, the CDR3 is TGCAGCGCCTACCTAGGGGGCTACGAGCAGTACTTC. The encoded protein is CSAYLGGYEQYF.

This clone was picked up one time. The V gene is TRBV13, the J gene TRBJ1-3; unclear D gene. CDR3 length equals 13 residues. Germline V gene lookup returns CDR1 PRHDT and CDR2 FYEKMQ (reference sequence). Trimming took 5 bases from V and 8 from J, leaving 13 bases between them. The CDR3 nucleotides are TGTGCCAGCAGCGCCGACGGGCGGCACACCATATATTTT. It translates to CASSADGRHTIYF.

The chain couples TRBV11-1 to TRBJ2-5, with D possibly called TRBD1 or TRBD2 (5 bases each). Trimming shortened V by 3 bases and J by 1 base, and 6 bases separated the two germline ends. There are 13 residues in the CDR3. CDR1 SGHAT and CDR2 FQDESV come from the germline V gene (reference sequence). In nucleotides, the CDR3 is TGTGCCAGCAGCTTCGGGGCCCAAGAGACCCAGTACTTC. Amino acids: CASSFGAQETQYF.

The CDR3 DNA is TGCGCCAGCAAGAGGGACGCCAACAATGAGCAGTTCTTC. It translates to CASKRDANNEQFF. This chain links TRBV5-1 with TRBJ2-1, with D tentatively TRBD1 or TRBD2 (5 bases each). In germline, CDR1 is SGHRS, CDR2 YFSETQ. The CDR3 sequence is 13 residues long. V gave up 6 bases and J gave up 5 bases, with 12 bases separating them. Full variable domain (remainder filled in from reference TRBV5-1 and TRBJ2-1): KAGVTQTPRYLIKTRGQQVTLSCSPISGHRSVSWYQQTPGQGLQFLFEYFSETQRNKGNFPGRFSGRQFSNSRSEMNVSTLELGDSALYLCASKRDANNEQFFGPGTRLTVL.

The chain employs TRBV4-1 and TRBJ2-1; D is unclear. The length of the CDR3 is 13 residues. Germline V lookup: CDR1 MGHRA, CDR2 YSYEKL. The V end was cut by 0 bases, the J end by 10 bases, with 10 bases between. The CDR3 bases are TGCGCCAGCAGCCAAGATCGATGGATAGAGCAGTTCTTC. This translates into CASSQDRWIEQFF.

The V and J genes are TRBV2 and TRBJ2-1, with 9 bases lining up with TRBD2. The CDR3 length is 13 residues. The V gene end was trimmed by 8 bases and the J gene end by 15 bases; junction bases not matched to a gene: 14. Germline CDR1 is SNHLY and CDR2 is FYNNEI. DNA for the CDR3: TGTGCCAGCGGAGGGGAGCGGGGGGTTGGTGGGTTCTTC. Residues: CASGGERGVGGFF.

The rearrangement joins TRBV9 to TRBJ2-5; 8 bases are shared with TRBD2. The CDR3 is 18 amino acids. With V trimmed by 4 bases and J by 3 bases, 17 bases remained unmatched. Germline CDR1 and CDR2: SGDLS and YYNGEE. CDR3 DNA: TGTGCCAGCAGCCCTCGACCTGCGGGGGGAGCGGGGGAAGAGACCCAGTACTTC. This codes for CASSPRPAGGAGEETQYF.

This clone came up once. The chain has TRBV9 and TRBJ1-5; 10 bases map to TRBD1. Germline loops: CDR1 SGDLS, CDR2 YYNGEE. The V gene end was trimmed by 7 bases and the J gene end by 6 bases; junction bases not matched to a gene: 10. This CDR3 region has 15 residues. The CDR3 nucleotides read TGTGCCAGCGGGCCGGGACAGGGGCCCGCTCAGCCCCAGCATTTT. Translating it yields CASGPGQGPAQPQHF.

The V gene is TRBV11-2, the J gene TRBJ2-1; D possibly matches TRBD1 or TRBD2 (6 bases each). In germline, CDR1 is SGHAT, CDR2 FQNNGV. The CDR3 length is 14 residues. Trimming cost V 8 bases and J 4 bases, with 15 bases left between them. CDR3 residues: CASCLRGLYNEQFF. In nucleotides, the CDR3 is TGTGCCAGCTGCCTTCGGGGGCTATACAATGAGCAGTTCTTC.

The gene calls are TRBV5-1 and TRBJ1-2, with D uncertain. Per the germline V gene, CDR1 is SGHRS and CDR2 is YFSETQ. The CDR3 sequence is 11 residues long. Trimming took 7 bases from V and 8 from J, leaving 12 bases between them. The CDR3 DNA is TGCGCCAGCTTCGGAGGGCAGGGCTACACCTTC. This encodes CASFGGQGYTF.

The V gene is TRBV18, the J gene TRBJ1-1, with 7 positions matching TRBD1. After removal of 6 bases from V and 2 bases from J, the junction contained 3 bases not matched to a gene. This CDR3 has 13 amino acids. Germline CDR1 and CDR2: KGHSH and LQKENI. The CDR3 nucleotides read TGTGCCAGCTCGGGACAGCTTAACACTGAAGCTTTCTTT. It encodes CASSGQLNTEAFF.

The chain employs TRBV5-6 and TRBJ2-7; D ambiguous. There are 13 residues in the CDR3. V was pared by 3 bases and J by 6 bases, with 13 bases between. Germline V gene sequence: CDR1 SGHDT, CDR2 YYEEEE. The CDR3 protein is CASSSRWSGEQYF. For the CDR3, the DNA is TGTGCCAGCAGCTCCCGCTGGTCAGGCGAGCAGTACTTC.

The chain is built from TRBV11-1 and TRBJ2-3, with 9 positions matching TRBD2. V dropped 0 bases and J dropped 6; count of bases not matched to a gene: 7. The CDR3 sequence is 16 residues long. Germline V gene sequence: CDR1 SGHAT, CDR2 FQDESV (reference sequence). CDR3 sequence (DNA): TGTGCCAGCAGCTTAGCTTTAGCGGGGGCCACGGATACGCAGTATTTT. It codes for CASSLALAGATDTQYF.

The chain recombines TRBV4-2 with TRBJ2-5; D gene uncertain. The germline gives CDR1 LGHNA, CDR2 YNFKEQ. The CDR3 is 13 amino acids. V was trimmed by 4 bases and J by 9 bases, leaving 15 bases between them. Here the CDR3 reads CASSRESASAQYF. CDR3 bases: TGTGCCAGCAGCCGGGAATCTGCTTCGGCCCAGTACTTC.

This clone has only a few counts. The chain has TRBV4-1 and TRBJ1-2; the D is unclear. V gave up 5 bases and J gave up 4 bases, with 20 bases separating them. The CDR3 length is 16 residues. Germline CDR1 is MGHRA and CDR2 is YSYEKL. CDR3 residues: CASSTPSSGASYGYTF. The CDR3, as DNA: TGCGCCAGCAGCACACCTTCATCGGGAGCTTCCTATGGCTACACCTTC.

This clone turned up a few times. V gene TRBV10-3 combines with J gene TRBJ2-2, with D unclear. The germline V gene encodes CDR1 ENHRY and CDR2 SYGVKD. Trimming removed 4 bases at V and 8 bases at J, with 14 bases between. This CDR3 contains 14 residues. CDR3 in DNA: TGTGCCATCAGTGTAGAGGCAGGCATGGGGGAGCTGTTTTTT. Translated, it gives CAISVEAGMGELFF.

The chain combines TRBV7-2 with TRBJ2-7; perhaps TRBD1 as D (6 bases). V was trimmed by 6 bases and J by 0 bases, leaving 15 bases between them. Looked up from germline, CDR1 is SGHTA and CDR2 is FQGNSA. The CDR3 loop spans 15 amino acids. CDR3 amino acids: CASSKQGLSSYEQYF. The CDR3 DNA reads TGTGCCAGCAGTAAACAGGGTTTGAGCTCCTACGAGCAGTACTTC.

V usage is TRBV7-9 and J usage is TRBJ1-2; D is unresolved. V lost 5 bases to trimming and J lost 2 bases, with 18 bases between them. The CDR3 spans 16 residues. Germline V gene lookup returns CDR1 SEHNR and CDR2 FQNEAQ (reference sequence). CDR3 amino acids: CASSPYLETANYGYTF. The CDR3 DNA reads TGTGCCAGCAGCCCATACCTTGAGACTGCGAACTATGGCTACACCTTC.

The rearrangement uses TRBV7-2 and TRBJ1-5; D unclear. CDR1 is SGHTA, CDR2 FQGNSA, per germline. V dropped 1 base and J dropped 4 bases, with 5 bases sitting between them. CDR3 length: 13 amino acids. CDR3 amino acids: CASSLGRNQPQHF. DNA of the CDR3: TGTGCCAGCAGCTTAGGACGTAATCAGCCCCAGCATTTT. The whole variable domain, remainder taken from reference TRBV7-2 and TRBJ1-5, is GAGVSQSPSNKVTEKGKDVELRCDPISGHTALYWYRQSLGQGLEFLIYFQGNSAPDKSGLPSDRFSAERTGGSVSTLTIQRTQQEDSAVYLCASSLGRNQPQHFGDGTRLSIL.

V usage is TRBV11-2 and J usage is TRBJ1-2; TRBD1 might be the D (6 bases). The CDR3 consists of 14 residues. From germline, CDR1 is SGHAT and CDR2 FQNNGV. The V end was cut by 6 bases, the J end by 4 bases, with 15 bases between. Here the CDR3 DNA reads TGTGCCAGCAGACACATACAGGGCCTCTATGGCTACACCTTC. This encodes CASRHIQGLYGYTF.

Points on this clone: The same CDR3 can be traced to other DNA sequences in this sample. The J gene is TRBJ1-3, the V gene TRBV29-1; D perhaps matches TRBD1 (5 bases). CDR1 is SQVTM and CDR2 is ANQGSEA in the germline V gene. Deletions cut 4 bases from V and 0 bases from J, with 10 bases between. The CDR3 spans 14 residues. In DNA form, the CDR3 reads TGCAGCGTTGGAACGGGGCGCTCTGGAAACACCATATATTTT. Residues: CSVGTGRSGNTIYF. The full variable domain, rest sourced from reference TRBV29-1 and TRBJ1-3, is SAVISQKPSRDICQRGTSLTIQCQVDSQVTMMFWYRQQPGQSLTLIATANQGSEATYESGFVIDKFPISRPNLTFSTLTVSNMSPEDSSIYLCSVGTGRSGNTIYFGEGSWLTVV.

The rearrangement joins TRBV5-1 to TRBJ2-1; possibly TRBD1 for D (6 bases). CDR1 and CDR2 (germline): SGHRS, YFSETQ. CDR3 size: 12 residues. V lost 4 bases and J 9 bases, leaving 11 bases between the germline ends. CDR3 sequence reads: CASSLQGLEQFF. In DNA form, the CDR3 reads TGCGCCAGCAGCCTACAGGGTCTTGAGCAGTTCTTC.

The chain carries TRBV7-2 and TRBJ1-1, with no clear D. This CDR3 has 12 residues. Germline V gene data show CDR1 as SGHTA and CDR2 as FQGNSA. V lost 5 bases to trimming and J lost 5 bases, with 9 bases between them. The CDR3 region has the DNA TGTGCCAGCAGCGCGGAAGGTACTGAAGCTTTCTTT. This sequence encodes CASSAEGTEAFF.